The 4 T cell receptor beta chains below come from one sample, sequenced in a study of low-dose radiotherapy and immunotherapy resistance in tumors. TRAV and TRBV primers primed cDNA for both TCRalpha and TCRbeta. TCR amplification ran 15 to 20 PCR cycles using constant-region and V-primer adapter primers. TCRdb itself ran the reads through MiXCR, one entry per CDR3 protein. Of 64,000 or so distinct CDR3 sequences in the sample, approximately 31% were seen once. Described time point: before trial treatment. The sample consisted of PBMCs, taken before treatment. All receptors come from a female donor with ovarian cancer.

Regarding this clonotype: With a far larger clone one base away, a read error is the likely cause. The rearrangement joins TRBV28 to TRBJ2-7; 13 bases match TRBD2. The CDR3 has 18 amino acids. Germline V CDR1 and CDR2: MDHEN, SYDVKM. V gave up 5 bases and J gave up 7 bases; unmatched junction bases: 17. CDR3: CASSRGGLAGIWGNEQYF. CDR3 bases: TGTGCCAGCAGTCGGGGGGGACTAGCGGGGATTTGGGGTAATGAGCAGTACTTC.

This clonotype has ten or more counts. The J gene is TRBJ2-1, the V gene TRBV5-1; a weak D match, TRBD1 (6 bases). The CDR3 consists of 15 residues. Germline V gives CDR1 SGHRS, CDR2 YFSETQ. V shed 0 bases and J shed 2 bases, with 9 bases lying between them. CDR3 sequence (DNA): TGCGCCAGCAGCTTGGCTCCAGGGGCCTACAATGAGCAGTTCTTC. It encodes CASSLAPGAYNEQFF.

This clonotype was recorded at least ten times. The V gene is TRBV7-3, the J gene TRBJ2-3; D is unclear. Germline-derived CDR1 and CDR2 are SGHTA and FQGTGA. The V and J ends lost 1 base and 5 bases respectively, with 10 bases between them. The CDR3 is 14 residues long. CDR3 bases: TGTGCCAGCAGCTTAAGTCCCGTATTAGATACGCAGTATTTT. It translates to CASSLSPVLDTQYF.

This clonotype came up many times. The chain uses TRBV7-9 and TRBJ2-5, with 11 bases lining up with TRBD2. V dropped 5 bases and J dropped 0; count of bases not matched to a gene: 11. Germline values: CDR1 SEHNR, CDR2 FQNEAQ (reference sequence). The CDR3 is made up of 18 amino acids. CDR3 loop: CASSPVAGGRKDQETQYF. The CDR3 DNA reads TGTGCCAGCAGCCCCGTAGCGGGGGGGCGGAAAGACCAAGAGACCCAGTACTTC.